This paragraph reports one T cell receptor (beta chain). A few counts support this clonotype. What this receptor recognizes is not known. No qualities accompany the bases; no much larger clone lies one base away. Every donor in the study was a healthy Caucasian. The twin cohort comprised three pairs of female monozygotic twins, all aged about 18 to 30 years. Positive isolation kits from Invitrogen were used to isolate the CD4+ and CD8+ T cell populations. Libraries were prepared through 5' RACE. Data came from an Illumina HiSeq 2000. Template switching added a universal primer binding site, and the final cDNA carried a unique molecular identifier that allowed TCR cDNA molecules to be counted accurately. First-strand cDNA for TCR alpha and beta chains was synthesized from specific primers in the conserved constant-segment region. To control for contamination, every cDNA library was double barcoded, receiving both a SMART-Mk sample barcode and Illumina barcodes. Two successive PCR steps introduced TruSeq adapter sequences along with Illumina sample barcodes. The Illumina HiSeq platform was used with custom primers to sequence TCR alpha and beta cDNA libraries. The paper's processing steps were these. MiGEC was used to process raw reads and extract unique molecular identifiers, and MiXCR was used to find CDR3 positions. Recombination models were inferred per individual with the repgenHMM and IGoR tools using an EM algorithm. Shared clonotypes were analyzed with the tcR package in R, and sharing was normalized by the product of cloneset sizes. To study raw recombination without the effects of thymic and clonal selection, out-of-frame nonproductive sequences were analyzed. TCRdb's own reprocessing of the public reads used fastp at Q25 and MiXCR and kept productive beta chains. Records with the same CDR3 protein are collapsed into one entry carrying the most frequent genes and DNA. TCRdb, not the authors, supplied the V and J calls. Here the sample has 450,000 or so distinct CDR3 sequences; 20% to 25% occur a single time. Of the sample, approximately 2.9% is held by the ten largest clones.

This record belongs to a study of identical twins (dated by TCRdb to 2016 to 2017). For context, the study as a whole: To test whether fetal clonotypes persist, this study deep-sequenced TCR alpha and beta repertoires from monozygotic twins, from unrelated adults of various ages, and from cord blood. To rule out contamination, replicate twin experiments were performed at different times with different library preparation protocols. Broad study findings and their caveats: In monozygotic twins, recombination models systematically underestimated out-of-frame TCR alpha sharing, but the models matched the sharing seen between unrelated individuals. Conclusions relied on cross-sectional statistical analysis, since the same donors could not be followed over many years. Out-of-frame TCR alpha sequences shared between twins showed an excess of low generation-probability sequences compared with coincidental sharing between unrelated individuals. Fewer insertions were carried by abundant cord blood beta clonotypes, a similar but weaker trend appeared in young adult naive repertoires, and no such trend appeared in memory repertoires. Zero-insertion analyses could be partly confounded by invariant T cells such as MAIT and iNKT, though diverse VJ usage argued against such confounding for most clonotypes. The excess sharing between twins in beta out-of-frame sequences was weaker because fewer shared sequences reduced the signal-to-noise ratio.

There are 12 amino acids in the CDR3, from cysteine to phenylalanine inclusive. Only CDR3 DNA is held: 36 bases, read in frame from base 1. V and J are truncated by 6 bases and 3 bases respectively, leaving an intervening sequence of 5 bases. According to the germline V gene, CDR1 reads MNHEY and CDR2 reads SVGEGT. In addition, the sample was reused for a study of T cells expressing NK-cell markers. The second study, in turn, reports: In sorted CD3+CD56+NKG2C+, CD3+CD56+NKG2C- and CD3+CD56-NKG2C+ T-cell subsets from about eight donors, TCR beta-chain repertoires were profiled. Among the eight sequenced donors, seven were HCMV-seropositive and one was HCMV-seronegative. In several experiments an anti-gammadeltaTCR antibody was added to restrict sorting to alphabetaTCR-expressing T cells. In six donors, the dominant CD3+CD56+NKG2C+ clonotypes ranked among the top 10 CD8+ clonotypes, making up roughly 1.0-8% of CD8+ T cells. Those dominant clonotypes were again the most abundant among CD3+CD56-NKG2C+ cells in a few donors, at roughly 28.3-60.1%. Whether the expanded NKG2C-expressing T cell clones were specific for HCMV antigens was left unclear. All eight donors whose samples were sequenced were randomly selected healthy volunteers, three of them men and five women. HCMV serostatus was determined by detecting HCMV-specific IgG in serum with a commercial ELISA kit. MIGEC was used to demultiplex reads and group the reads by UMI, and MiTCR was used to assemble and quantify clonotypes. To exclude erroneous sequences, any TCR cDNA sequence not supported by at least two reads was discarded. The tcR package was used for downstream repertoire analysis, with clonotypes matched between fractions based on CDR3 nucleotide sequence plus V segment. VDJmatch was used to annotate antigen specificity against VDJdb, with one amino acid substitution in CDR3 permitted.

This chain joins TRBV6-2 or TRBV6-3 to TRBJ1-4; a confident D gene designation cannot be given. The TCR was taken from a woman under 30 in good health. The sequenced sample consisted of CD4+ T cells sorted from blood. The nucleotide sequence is TGTGCCAGCAGATGGGCTAATGAAAAACTGTTTTTT. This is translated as CASRWANEKLFF.